This entry features one T cell receptor beta chain sequence. The sample comes from a study of cytotoxic CD8 clonotypes in ibrutinib-treated CLL. This table comes from immunoSEQ multiplex PCR, and its TCRdb copy is limited to in-frame clones, with some not included. The repertoire holds roughly 63,000 clones, approximately 54% seen once, with 14% to 15% in the top ten. The V and J ends lost 3 bases and 7 bases, in that order; junction bases with no gene match: 8. In germline, CDR1 is MDHEN, CDR2 SYDVKM. CDR3 size: 15 residues. The chain couples TRBV28 to TRBJ1-4; 7 bases agree with TRBD1. Sequenced material: PBMCs, taken after 12 months of ibrutinib treatment. This sequence originates from a human donor with chronic lymphocytic leukemia. The CDR3 sequence: CASSLSKGAIEKLFF. For the CDR3, the DNA is TGTGCCAGCAGTTTGAGTAAGGGGGCGATTGAAAAACTGTTTTTT.